Reported below is one T cell receptor beta chain. This sample was taken from a study of OX40 agonist ivuxolimab in advanced cancers. V lost 6 bases to trimming and J lost 5 bases, with 11 bases between them. Germline V lookup: CDR1 KGHSH, CDR2 LQKENI. The CDR3 contains 12 residues. Profiling relied on immunoSEQ multiplex PCR, and the TCRdb table lists in-frame clones only, not all of them. This sample carries 90,000 to 100,000 clones, 89% of them seen once, and the ten largest clones take 0.33%. The rearrangement joins TRBV18 to TRBJ2-7; D remains unclear. The receptor was derived from an adult with an advanced solid tumor such as melanoma, head and neck, liver or kidney cancer. The specimen comprised CD4+ or CD8+ T cells sorted from blood, sampled in a trial of the OX40 agonist ivuxolimab. The CDR3 sequence is CASSLTVDEQYF. CDR3 DNA: TGTGCCAGCTCCCTCACCGTGGACGAGCAGTACTTC.